Listed here is a single TCR beta chain. Its antigen is not identified. Trimming removed 0 bases from V and 1 base from J; junction bases left unmatched: 6. The CDR3 loop spans 17 amino acids. Per the germline V gene, CDR1 is DFQATT and CDR2 is SNEGSKA (reference sequence). The data stem from a study of CD8 T cells in ankylosing spondylitis. Study-level points and caveats: In ankylosing spondylitis blood, a motif of about 8 highly homologous TCR beta variants appeared characteristic.

One entry per CDR3 protein, called by TCRdb with MiXCR from the 5' RACE reads. In the table there are some 840,000 distinct CDR3 sequences, approximately 12% of which are singletons. This receptor was taken from a male donor with ankylosing spondylitis. Sequences were obtained from blood, either unsorted or a sorted T cell fraction (not recorded which). The chain recombines TRBV20-1 with TRBJ2-3, with 11 bases aligning to TRBD2. The CDR3 coding sequence is TGCAGTGCTAGAGATCCTAGCGGGAGGATTGGCACAGATACGCAGTATTTT. It encodes CSARDPSGRIGTDTQYF.